Listed below are T cell receptor beta chains from one sample, sequenced in a study of OX40 agonist ivuxolimab in advanced cancers. Sequencing was performed with immunoSEQ multiplex PCR; in TCRdb, only in-frame clones are kept and a portion is missing. The sample holds about 83,000 clones; around 85% are singletons and the top ten take under 7.5%. The sequencing used CD4+ or CD8+ T cells sorted from blood, collected in a trial of the OX40 agonist ivuxolimab. Receptors were obtained from an adult with an advanced solid tumor such as melanoma, head and neck, liver or kidney cancer. Both conserved end residues are part of each CDR3. The D gene is left open where the match is weak. Clone size is not always given. Where it is, it says once, few, many or a class for expanded clones.

clone size	V gene	D gene	J gene	CDR3 DNA	CDR3 protein
few	TRBV6-6	TRBD1	TRBJ2-7	TGTGCCAGCAGTTACGAGGGACAGTCCTACGAGCAGTACTTC	CASSYEGQSYEQYF
.	TRBV5-4	.	TRBJ2-2	TGTGCCAGCAGCTTGCAGGGTAACGGGGAGCTGTTTTTT	CASSLQGNGELFF
.	TRBV5-1	.	TRBJ2-3	TGCGCCAGCAGCCGGACGGACTCTAGCACAGATACGCAGTATTTT	CASSRTDSSTDTQYF
.	TRBV20-1	.	TRBJ1-4	TGCAGGGCGAGACTTAATGAAAAACTGTTTTTT	CRARLNEKLFF
.	TRBV5-1	.	TRBJ1-1	TGCGCCAGCGGTAGGGATCACACTGAAGCTTTCTTT	CASGRDHTEAFF
.	TRBV11-3	.	TRBJ2-7	TGTGCCAGCAGCTTAGATTCTGCCGGGGCCACCTACGAGCAGTACTTC	CASSLDSAGATYEQYF
.	TRBV7-2	.	TRBJ2-7	TGTGCCAGCAGCCGCTTATCAAGCTCCTACGAGCAGTACTTC	CASSRLSSSYEQYF
few	TRBV10-3	.	TRBJ1-5	TGTGCCATCAGTGAGCGAGGGGGAAATCAGCCCCAGCATTTT	CAISERGGNQPQHF
once	TRBV19	.	TRBJ1-2	TGTGCCAGTAGTACAACCCCGGACCCCTATGGCTACACCTTC	CASSTTPDPYGYTF
.	TRBV4-1	.	TRBJ1-1	TGCGCCAGCAGCCAAGCTACCCCAGGGCAAACTGAAGCTTTCTTT	CASSQATPGQTEAFF
.	TRBV25-1	.	TRBJ2-7	TGTGCCAGCGGGACTTTAGAACTGGAGCAGTACTTC	CASGTLELEQYF
.	TRBV18	.	TRBJ1-1	TGTGCCAGCTCACCAAAGGCAGGGGAAGGGGTTGAAGCTTTCTTT	CASSPKAGEGVEAFF
.	TRBV30	.	TRBJ2-2	TGTGCCTGGAGTGTACTCACCGGGGAGCTGTTTTTT	CAWSVLTGELFF
.	TRBV9	.	TRBJ1-5	TGTGCCAGCAGCGTAGAGTCAGGGTCCAATCAGCCCCAGCATTTT	CASSVESGSNQPQHF
many	TRBV27	.	TRBJ1-2	TGTGCCAGCAGTTTGAACTCTAACTATGGCTACACCTTC	CASSLNSNYGYTF
.	TRBV2	TRBD2	TRBJ2-1	TGTGCCAGCAGTGACAAGGGACTAGCTAACAATGAGCAGTTCTTC	CASSDKGLANNEQFF
.	TRBV7-9	TRBD1	TRBJ1-1	TGTGCCAGCAGCTTAAGGGACAGGAACACTGAAGCTTTCTTT	CASSLRDRNTEAFF
.	TRBV6-5	.	TRBJ2-5	TGTGCCAGCAGTCAGGACACAGGGAAGGGGACCCAGTACTTC	CASSQDTGKGTQYF
.	TRBV7-2	.	TRBJ1-5	TGTGCCAGCAGCCCCGACAGCAGCAATCAGCCCCAGCATTTT	CASSPDSSNQPQHF
.	TRBV2	TRBD1	TRBJ1-5	TGTGCCAGCAGTGGGACAGGGCAAAATCAGCCCCAGCATTTT	CASSGTGQNQPQHF
.	TRBV11-3	TRBD2	TRBJ2-7	TGTGCCAGCAGCCTCTCTTTAGCGGGGGTCTACGAGCAGTACTTC	CASSLSLAGVYEQYF
.	TRBV6-6	TRBD1	TRBJ1-1	TGTGCCAGCAATGAGCGGGACAGGAGACCTGAAGCTTTCTTT	CASNERDRRPEAFF
.	TRBV7-9	TRBD1	TRBJ2-1	TGTGCCAGCAGCCATTTTAAGGGACAGTTCAATGAGCAGTTCTTC	CASSHFKGQFNEQFF
.	TRBV5-1	.	TRBJ2-5	TGCGCCAGCAGCTTCGGGGAGACCCAGTACTTC	CASSFGETQYF
once	TRBV6-5	.	TRBJ1-5	TGTGCCAGCAGTTACCGTTTCAATCAGCCCCAGCATTTT	CASSYRFNQPQHF
.	TRBV7-3	.	TRBJ2-5	TGTGCCAGCAGCTTATCAGCCCACCAAGAGACCCAGTACTTC	CASSLSAHQETQYF
few	TRBV6-1	.	TRBJ1-6	TGTGCCAGCAGTGAAGCGGGATTGAGCGGACCCCTCCACTTT	CASSEAGLSGPLHF
.	TRBV10-2	TRBD2	TRBJ2-7	TGCGCCAGCAGTGTGGGGGGGAACTACGAGCAGTACTTC	CASSVGGNYEQYF
.	TRBV5-4	TRBD1	TRBJ2-7	TGTGCCAGCAGCTTAGACAGGGGGTACGAGCAGTACTTC	CASSLDRGYEQYF
.	TRBV7-9	TRBD1	TRBJ2-1	TGTGCCAGCAGCTCCTGGACAGGTGGGAATGAGCAGTTCTTC	CASSSWTGGNEQFF
once	TRBV4-2	TRBD1	TRBJ2-5	TGTGCCAGCAGCCAAAGACAGGGGGAGACCCAGTACTTC	CASSQRQGETQYF
.	TRBV28	.	TRBJ1-5	TGTGCCAGCAGTCCTACAGCGACGGATCAGCCCCAGCATTTT	CASSPTATDQPQHF
.	TRBV18	.	TRBJ2-7	TGTGCCAGCTCACCAGGGGGCGGCTACGAGCAGTACTTC	CASSPGGGYEQYF
.	TRBV15	TRBD1	TRBJ1-1	TGTGCCACCAGCAGAGAAGGGGGCTCTAGCACTGAAGCTTTCTTT	CATSREGGSSTEAFF
.	TRBV2	.	TRBJ2-7	TGTGCCAGCAGGGTGGCAGGGGCCTACGAGCAGTACTTC	CASRVAGAYEQYF
.	TRBV9	.	TRBJ2-3	TGTGCCAGCAGCGTAGGGGGAGATACGCAGTATTTT	CASSVGGDTQYF
.	TRBV9	TRBD1	TRBJ2-1	TGTGCCAGCAGCGTGGAACAGGGGGCCTCCTGGGATGAGCAGTTCTTC	CASSVEQGASWDEQFF
.	TRBV6-5	.	TRBJ1-2	TGTGCCAGCAGTTACAGGACGGGGCCGTATGGCTACACCTTC	CASSYRTGPYGYTF
.	TRBV7-9	.	TRBJ2-5	TGTGCCAGCAGCAAAGGGTACGCGACGGGGCAAGAGACCCAGTACTTC	CASSKGYATGQETQYF
.	TRBV30	.	TRBJ2-5	TGTGCCTGGAGTGTTATGGGGGCCCTAGAGACCCAGTACTTC	CAWSVMGALETQYF
.	TRBV7-2	.	TRBJ1-5	TGTGCCAGCAGCTCACAGGGAGGCAATCAGCCCCAGCATTTT	CASSSQGGNQPQHF
.	TRBV16	.	TRBJ2-3	TGTGCCAGCGGGGGATCAGATACGCAGTATTTT	CASGGSDTQYF
.	TRBV10-3	TRBD2	TRBJ2-5	TGTGCCATCAGTGGGGGACTAGCTATGGAGACCCAGTACTTC	CAISGGLAMETQYF
.	TRBV14	.	TRBJ2-2	TGTGCCAGCAGCCAAGACATGACCGGGGAGCTGTTTTTT	CASSQDMTGELFF
.	TRBV5-1	.	TRBJ2-4	TGCGCCAGCAGCTTGGATGCCGGCTCTCGAAACATTCAGTACTTC	CASSLDAGSRNIQYF
.	TRBV10-2	.	TRBJ1-5	TGCGCCAGCAGTGAGTCGATCCAACAGCCCCAGCATTTT	CASSESIQQPQHF
.	TRBV27	.	TRBJ1-2	TGTGCCAGCAGTTTTGCGGGGAACTATGGCTACACCTTC	CASSFAGNYGYTF